This TCR beta chain was sequenced during a study of blood T cell repertoires in COVID-19. Data came from immunoSEQ multiplex PCR; TCRdb stores just in-frame clones and leaves some out. The sample carries tens of thousands of clones, 82% recorded once. The J segment lost 5 bases and the V segment lost 0 bases, leaving 13 bases of the junction unmatched. Germline CDR1 is ENHRY and CDR2 is SYGVKD. The CDR3 has 18 residues. The rearrangement links TRBV10-3 to TRBJ2-5, with 9 positions matching TRBD2. Sample: peripheral blood. The clonotype was recovered from a man aged 45 to 65 with active or convalescent COVID-19. The CDR3 region is CAISESASGDIFGETQYF. The CDR3 DNA sequence: TGTGCCATCAGTGAGTCTGCTAGCGGGGACATTTTTGGGGAGACCCAGTACTTC.